The 25 T cell receptor beta chains listed next were all sequenced from one sample in a study of T cell responses to AZD1222 COVID-19 vaccine. Repertoires were generated with immunoSEQ multiplex PCR, while TCRdb's copy carries only in-frame clones and drops some. The repertoire consists of around 100,000 clones, with 80% to 95% occurring once and the leading ten covering roughly 1.8%. Sequencing used peripheral blood, obtained on day 0 of AZD1222 vaccination. The receptors were gathered from an adult in good health.

This chain uses TRBV11-2 with TRBJ1-5, with D perhaps matching TRBD1 (5 bases). Trimming pared 4 bases from V and 3 bases from J, leaving 7 bases between. CDR3 size: 13 residues. Germline V gives CDR1 SGHAT, CDR2 FQNNGV. DNA of the CDR3: TGTGCCAGCAGCTGGGGCTTCAATCAGCCCCAGCATTTT. Its protein product is CASSWGFNQPQHF.

The chain recombines TRBV5-4 with TRBJ2-7; 11 bases match TRBD2. The CDR3 is 16 amino acids. CDR1 is SGHNT and CDR2 is YYREEE in the germline V gene (reference sequence). Unmatched junction bases numbered 9, after V lost 4 bases and J lost 3 bases. This CDR3 is CASSPGTSGTDYEQYF. CDR3 nucleotide sequence: TGTGCCAGCAGCCCCGGGACTAGCGGCACGGACTACGAGCAGTACTTC.

The J gene is TRBJ2-3, the V gene TRBV6-5; D call uncertain. V lost 11 bases and J lost 1, with 16 bases in between. The CDR3 loop spans 14 amino acids. Germline CDR1 and CDR2: MNHEY and SVGAGI. The CDR3 DNA is TGTGCCGTTGCCCTCCCCGGTGGCACAGATACGCAGTATTTT. This gives the protein CAVALPGGTDTQYF.

The CDR3 coding sequence is TGTGCCAGCTCACCAATAACTAGCGGGAGGTGGGAGACCCAGTACTTC. Translated, it gives CASSPITSGRWETQYF. J is TRBJ2-5 and V is TRBV18, with TRBD2 identical over 12 bases. This CDR3 is built from 16 residues. Germline CDR1 is KGHSH and CDR2 is LQKENI. Trimming at V came to 2 bases and at J to 5 bases, leaving 6 bases not matched to a gene.

The chain recombines TRBV5-1 with TRBJ2-1; TRBD2 agrees at 8 bases. There are 16 residues in the CDR3. Germline V lookup: CDR1 SGHRS, CDR2 YFSETQ. J gave up 0 bases and V 3 bases, and 5 bases lay outside the gene matches. The CDR3 loop is CASSSLAGTSYNEQFF. In nucleotides, the CDR3 is TGCGCCAGCAGCTCATTAGCGGGGACCTCCTACAATGAGCAGTTCTTC.

This chain joins TRBV9 and TRBJ2-1; D could derive from TRBD1 or TRBD2 (7 bases each). Per germline, CDR1 SGDLS and CDR2 YYNGEE. V was clipped by 3 bases and J by 12 bases, with 25 bases between them. The CDR3 covers 16 residues. CDR3 sequence reads: CASSAQGGAGVYGQFF. The DNA for the CDR3 is TGTGCCAGCAGCGCCCAGGGGGGGGCGGGAGTTTATGGGCAGTTCTTC. Variable domain in full (rest from reference TRBV9 and TRBJ2-1): DSGVTQTPKHLITATGQRVTLRCSPRSGDLSVYWYQQSLDQGLQFLIQYYNGEERAKGNILERFSAQQFPDLHSELNLSSLELGDSALYFCASSAQGGAGVYGQFFGPGTRLTVL.

This clone has just a few counts. V usage is TRBV2 and J usage is TRBJ2-7; D may correspond to TRBD1 or TRBD2 (5 bases each). The germline V and J ends were trimmed by 6 bases and 11 bases, with 17 bases remaining between them. Germline CDR1 and CDR2: SNHLY and FYNNEI. This CDR3 is 12 amino acids long. CDR3 sequence reads: CASSLTRDVEYF. The DNA of the CDR3 is TGTGCCAGCAGCTTAACCCGGGACGTTGAGTACTTC.

The chain employs TRBV28 and TRBJ2-7; the match to TRBD2 covers 7 bases. There are 16 residues in the CDR3. CDR1 and CDR2 from the germline V gene are MDHEN and SYDVKM. V was clipped by 5 bases and J by 2 bases; unmatched bases: 12. The CDR3 bases are TGTGCCAGCAGTATTGACCCTCGCGGGAGTCCCTACGAGCAGTACTTC. Protein sequence: CASSIDPRGSPYEQYF.

This chain uses TRBV24-1 with TRBJ2-5, with no clear D. The V gene's germline CDR1 is KGHDR and CDR2 SFDVKD. Trimming took 7 bases from V and 5 from J, leaving 10 bases between them. The CDR3 length is 12 residues. CDR3 sequence reads: CATSKKWETQYF. The CDR3 DNA follows: TGTGCCACCAGCAAGAAGTGGGAGACCCAGTACTTC.

CDR3 coding DNA: TGTGCCAGCAGTTACTCCGACAAGGTCGAGCAGTACTTC. Translation gives CASSYSDKVEQYF. The V and J genes are TRBV6-6 and TRBJ2-7; D not certain. Germline CDR1 MNHNY, CDR2 SVGAGI (reference sequence). The ends were cut back, 0 bases at V and 6 bases at J, with 9 bases in the middle. The CDR3 runs to 13 residues.

This clone appeared once. The gene calls are TRBV4-1 and TRBJ2-3; 12 positions match TRBD1. CDR1 is MGHRA, CDR2 YSYEKL, per germline. The CDR3 covers 20 residues. V lost 0 bases to trimming and J lost 5 bases; unmatched junction nucleotides: 15. CDR3 sequence (DNA): TGCGCCAGCAGCCAAGAATTCCACCCTTCGGGACAGGGGGCTCGAGATACGCAGTATTTT. Amino acid sequence: CASSQEFHPSGQGARDTQYF.

This clone was seen once. The gene calls are TRBV2 and TRBJ1-2, with 9 bases matching TRBD1. V was clipped by 4 bases and J by 4 bases; unmatched bases: 7. This CDR3 comprises 15 residues. Germline assignment: CDR1 SNHLY and CDR2 FYNNEI. The CDR3 DNA reads as TGTGCCAGCAGTGGCTACAGGGGGCCGGGCTATGGCTACACCTTC. This sequence encodes CASSGYRGPGYGYTF.

The J gene is TRBJ2-1, the V gene TRBV19; 14 bases agree with TRBD2. CDR1 and CDR2 (germline): LNHDA, SQIVND (reference sequence). The CDR3 contains 15 residues. V trimming: 3 bases; J trimming: 10 bases; junction bases outside the gene matches: 5. The CDR3 is CASSIGLAGGGEQFF. The CDR3 nucleotides are TGTGCCAGTAGTATCGGACTAGCGGGAGGCGGAGAGCAGTTCTTC.

A few counts support this clone. V gene TRBV19 combines with J gene TRBJ1-4, with D tentatively TRBD1 (6 bases). Germline V CDR1 and CDR2: LNHDA, SQIVND (reference sequence). This CDR3 spans 15 amino acids. The V end lost 5 bases, the J end lost 0 bases, and 10 bases lay between the germline ends. DNA of the CDR3: TGTGCCAGTAGTTCTGGACAGACAACTAATGAAAAACTGTTTTTT. It yields the protein CASSSGQTTNEKLFF.

This chain connects TRBV9 to TRBJ1-5; no clear D. This CDR3 spans 15 amino acids. The V end was cut by 1 base, the J end by 4 bases, with 12 bases between. CDR1 is SGDLS and CDR2 is YYNGEE in the germline V gene. The CDR3 loop reads CASSVSAEGNQPQHF. DNA for the CDR3: TGTGCCAGCAGCGTATCTGCAGAAGGGAATCAGCCCCAGCATTTT.

The CDR3 region has the DNA TGTGCCACCAGTGATTCAGCGGGTCTCGCAGATACGCAGTATTTT. Its translation is CATSDSAGLADTQYF. The V call is TRBV24-1, the J call TRBJ2-3; D is possibly TRBD2 (6 bases). Germline-derived CDR1 and CDR2 are KGHDR and SFDVKD. With 2 bases removed from V and 4 bases from J, the gap between germline ends came to 12 bases. The CDR3 runs 15 residues.

V usage is TRBV6-1 and J usage is TRBJ1-4, with a weak D call TRBD1 (6 bases). The CDR3 contains 16 residues. The germline V gene encodes CDR1 MNHNS and CDR2 SASEGT. The V gene lost 1 base and the J gene lost 7 bases, with 16 bases spanning the gap. CDR3 sequence: CASSEEGGSLGEKLFF. As DNA, the CDR3 is TGTGCCAGCAGTGAAGAGGGGGGCAGCTTAGGTGAAAAACTGTTTTTT.

The J gene is TRBJ2-1, the V gene TRBV15; 8 nucleotides align to TRBD1. With V trimmed by 9 bases and J by 6 bases, 7 bases remained unmatched. The V gene's germline CDR1 is LNHNV and CDR2 YYDKDF (reference sequence). The CDR3 spans 13 residues. In DNA form, the CDR3 reads TGTGCCACAACGCAGGGGGCGGTCAATGAGCAGTTCTTC. It encodes CATTQGAVNEQFF.

The chain employs TRBV7-9 and TRBJ2-1; 8 nucleotides agree with TRBD2. J gave up 12 bases and V 5 bases, and 15 bases lay outside the gene matches. Germline-derived CDR1 and CDR2 are SEHNR and FQNEAQ (reference sequence). The CDR3 extends over 15 amino acids. CDR3 protein: CASSAPPRLAIGQFF. The CDR3 DNA follows: TGTGCCAGCAGCGCCCCACCGAGACTAGCGATAGGGCAGTTCTTC.

The chain employs TRBV5-1 and TRBJ1-2, with TRBD1 matching over 11 bases. CDR3 size: 14 residues. J lost 8 bases, V lost 4 bases, and 7 bases had no gene match. CDR1 and CDR2 (germline): SGHRS, YFSETQ. DNA of the CDR3: TGCGCCAGCAGCCCGTGGACAGGGGGCGAAGGCTACACCTTC. It is translated as CASSPWTGGEGYTF.

The V call is TRBV6-5, the J call TRBJ2-5, with D possibly being TRBD1 (6 bases). Germline-derived CDR1 and CDR2 are MNHEY and SVGAGI. V was shortened by 10 bases and J by 1 base, with 13 bases between the two germline ends. The CDR3 runs 13 residues. CDR3 sequence reads: CATNTGTQETQYF. For the CDR3, the DNA is TGTGCCACCAACACAGGGACCCAAGAGACCCAGTACTTC.

The rearrangement joins TRBV9 to TRBJ2-2; 15 nucleotides align to TRBD2. This CDR3 is 17 amino acids long. Germline values: CDR1 SGDLS, CDR2 YYNGEE. V lost 4 bases, J lost 6 bases, and 7 bases stayed unmatched. In DNA, the CDR3 is TGTGCCAGCAGCCCCCGGACTAGCGGGAGGGGAGCCGGGGAGCTGTTTTTT. Translation gives CASSPRTSGRGAGELFF. Together with reference TRBV9 and TRBJ2-2, the CDR3 gives the full variable domain: DSGVTQTPKHLITATGQRVTLRCSPRSGDLSVYWYQQSLDQGLQFLIQYYNGEERAKGNILERFSAQQFPDLHSELNLSSLELGDSALYFCASSPRTSGRGAGELFFGEGSRLTVL.

The chain links TRBV6-5 to TRBJ1-1; TRBD1 is a possible D gene (6 bases). This CDR3 is built from 14 residues. CDR1 and CDR2 from the germline V gene are MNHEY and SVGAGI. Trimming left V 9 bases short and J 2 bases short, with 16 bases between. The CDR3 DNA reads TGTGCCAGTAGAGATGGACAGATTAACACTGAAGCTTTCTTT. Protein product: CASRDGQINTEAFF.

The CDR3 protein is CASSPEWRDRHYGYTF. The CDR3 DNA reads TGTGCCAGCTCACCAGAGTGGAGGGACAGGCACTATGGCTACACCTTC. The V and J genes are TRBV18 and TRBJ1-2; 8 bases map to TRBD1. V lost 2 bases and J lost 3; bases outside the gene matches: 8. CDR1 and CDR2 from the germline V gene are KGHSH and LQKENI. This CDR3 comprises 16 residues.

The chain carries TRBV11-2 and TRBJ2-1, with TRBD1 matching over 8 bases. Germline assignment: CDR1 SGHAT and CDR2 FQNNGV. This CDR3 is 15 amino acids long. Unmatched junction bases numbered 9, after V lost 5 bases and J lost 6 bases. CDR3 DNA: TGTGCCAGCAGCCAGACTCATGGACAGGGCAATGAGCAGTTCTTC. The encoded protein is CASSQTHGQGNEQFF.